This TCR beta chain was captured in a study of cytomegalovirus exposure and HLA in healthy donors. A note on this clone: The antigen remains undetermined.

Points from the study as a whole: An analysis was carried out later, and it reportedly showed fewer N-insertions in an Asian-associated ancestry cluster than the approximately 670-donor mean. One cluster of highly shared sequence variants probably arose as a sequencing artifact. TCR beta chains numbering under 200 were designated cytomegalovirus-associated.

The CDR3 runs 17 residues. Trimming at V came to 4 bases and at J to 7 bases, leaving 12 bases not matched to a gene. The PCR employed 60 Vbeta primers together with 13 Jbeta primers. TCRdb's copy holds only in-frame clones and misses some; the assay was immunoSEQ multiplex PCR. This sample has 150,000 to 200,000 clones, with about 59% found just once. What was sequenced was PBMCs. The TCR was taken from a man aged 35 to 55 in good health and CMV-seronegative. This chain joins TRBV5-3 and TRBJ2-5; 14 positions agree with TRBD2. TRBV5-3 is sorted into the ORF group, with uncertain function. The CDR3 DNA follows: TGTGCCAGAAGCCAGGGACTAGCGGGAGAATTGATGGGGACCCAGTACTTC. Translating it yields CARSQGLAGELMGTQYF.